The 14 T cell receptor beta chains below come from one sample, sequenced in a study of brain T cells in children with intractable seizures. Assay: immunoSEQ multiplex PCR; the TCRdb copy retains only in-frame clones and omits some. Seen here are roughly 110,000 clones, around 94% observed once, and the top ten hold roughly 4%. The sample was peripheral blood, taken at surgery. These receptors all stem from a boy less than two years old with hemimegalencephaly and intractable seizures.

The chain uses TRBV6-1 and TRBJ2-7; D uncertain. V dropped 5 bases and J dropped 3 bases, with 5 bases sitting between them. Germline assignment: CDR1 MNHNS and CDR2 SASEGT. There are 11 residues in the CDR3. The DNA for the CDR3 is TGTGCCAGCAGTTCAGACTACGAGCAGTACTTC. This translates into CASSSDYEQYF.

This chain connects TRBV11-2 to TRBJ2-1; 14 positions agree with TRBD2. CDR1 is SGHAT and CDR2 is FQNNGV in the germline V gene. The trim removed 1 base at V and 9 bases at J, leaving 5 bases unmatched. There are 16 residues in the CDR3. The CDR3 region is CASSLGLAGGPGEQFF. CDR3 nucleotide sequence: TGTGCCAGCAGCTTAGGACTAGCGGGAGGGCCAGGTGAGCAGTTCTTC.

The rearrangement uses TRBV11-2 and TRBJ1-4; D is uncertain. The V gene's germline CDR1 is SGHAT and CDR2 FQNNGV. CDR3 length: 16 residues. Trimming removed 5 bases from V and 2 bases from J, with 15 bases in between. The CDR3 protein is CASSPTVPATNEKLFF. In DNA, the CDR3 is TGTGCCAGCAGCCCGACCGTCCCTGCGACTAATGAAAAACTGTTTTTT. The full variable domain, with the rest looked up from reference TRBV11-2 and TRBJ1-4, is EAGVAQSPRYKIIEKRQSVAFWCNPISGHATLYWYQQILGQGPKLLIQFQNNGVVDDSQLPKDRFSAERLKGVDSTLKIQPAKLEDSAVYLCASSPTVPATNEKLFFGSGTQLSVL.

CDR3 sequence reads: CSVVQGGTGELFF. CDR3 nucleotides: TGCAGCGTTGTTCAGGGGGGCACCGGGGAGCTGTTTTTT. This sequence joins TRBV29-1 and TRBJ2-2; a weak D match, TRBD1 (7 bases). V dropped 4 bases and J dropped 4 bases, with 10 bases sitting between them. Germline V gene lookup returns CDR1 SQVTM and CDR2 ANQGSEA. The CDR3 covers 13 residues.

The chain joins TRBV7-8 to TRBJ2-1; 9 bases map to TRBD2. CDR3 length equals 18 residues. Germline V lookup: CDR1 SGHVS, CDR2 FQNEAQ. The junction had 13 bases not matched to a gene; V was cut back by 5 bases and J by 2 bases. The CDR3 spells CASSPHPIAGVPYNEQFF. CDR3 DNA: TGTGCCAGCAGCCCCCACCCAATAGCGGGAGTTCCCTACAATGAGCAGTTCTTC.

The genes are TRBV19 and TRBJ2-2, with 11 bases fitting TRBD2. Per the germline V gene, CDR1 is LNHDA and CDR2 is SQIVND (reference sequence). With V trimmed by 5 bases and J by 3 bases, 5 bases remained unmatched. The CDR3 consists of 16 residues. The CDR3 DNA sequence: TGTGCCAGTAGTTTCCGACTAGCGGGGTACACCGGGGAGCTGTTTTTT. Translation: CASSFRLAGYTGELFF. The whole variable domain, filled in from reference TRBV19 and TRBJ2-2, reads DGGITQSPKYLFRKEGQNVTLSCEQNLNHDAMYWYRQDPGQGLRLIYYSQIVNDFQKGDIAEGYSVSREKKESFPLTVTSAQKNPTAFYLCASSFRLAGYTGELFFGEGSRLTVL.

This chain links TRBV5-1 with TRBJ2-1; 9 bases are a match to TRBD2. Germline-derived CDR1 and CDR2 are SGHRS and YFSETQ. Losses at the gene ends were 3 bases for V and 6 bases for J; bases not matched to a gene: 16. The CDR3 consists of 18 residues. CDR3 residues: CASSSGLLPSGRSNEQFF. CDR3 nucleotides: TGCGCCAGCAGCTCGGGCTTGCTGCCGAGCGGGAGGTCCAATGAGCAGTTCTTC.

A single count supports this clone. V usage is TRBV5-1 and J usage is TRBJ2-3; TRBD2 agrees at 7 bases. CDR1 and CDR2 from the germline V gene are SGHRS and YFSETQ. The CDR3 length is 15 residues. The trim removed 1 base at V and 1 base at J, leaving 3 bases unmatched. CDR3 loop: CASSLTGGGTDTQYF. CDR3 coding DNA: TGCGCCAGCAGCTTGACGGGAGGAGGCACAGATACGCAGTATTTT.

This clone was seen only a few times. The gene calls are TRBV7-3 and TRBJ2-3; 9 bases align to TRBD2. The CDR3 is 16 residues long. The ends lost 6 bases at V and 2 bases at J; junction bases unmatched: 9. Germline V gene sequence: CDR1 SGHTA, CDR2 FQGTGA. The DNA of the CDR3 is TGTGCCAGCAGTCCCGGGACTAGCAGAGACACAGATACGCAGTATTTT. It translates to CASSPGTSRDTDTQYF.

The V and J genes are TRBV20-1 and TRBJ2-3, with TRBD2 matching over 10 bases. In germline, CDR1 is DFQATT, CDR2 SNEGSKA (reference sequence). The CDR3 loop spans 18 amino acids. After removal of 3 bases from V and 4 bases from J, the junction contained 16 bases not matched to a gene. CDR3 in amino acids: CSASGEIRLAGVPDTQYF. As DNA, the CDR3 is TGCAGTGCTAGTGGAGAAATCCGTCTAGCGGGAGTCCCAGATACGCAGTATTTT.

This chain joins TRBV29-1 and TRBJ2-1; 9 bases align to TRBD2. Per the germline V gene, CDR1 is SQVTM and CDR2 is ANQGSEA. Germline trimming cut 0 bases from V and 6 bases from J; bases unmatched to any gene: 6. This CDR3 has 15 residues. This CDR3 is CSVEEDVTSGNEQFF. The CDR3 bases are TGCAGCGTTGAAGAAGACGTGACTAGCGGCAATGAGCAGTTCTTC.

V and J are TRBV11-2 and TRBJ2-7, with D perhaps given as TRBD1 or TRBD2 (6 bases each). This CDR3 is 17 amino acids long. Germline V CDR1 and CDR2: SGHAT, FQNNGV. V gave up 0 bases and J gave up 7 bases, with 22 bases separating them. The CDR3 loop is CASSLESSLTRRGEQYF. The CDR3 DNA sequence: TGTGCCAGCAGCTTAGAGAGCTCACTGACCCGGAGGGGGGAGCAGTACTTC.

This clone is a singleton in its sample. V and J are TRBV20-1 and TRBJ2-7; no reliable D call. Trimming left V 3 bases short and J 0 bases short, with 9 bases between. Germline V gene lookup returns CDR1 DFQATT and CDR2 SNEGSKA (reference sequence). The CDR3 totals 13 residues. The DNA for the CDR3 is TGCAGTGCTAGTCCCGGCTCCTCCTACGAGCAGTACTTC. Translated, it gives CSASPGSSYEQYF.

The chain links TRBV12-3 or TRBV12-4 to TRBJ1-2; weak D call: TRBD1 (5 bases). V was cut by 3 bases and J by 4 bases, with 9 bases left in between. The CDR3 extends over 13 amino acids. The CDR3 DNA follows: TGTGCCAGCAGTTTCACGGGGGTCTATGGCTACACCTTC. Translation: CASSFTGVYGYTF.